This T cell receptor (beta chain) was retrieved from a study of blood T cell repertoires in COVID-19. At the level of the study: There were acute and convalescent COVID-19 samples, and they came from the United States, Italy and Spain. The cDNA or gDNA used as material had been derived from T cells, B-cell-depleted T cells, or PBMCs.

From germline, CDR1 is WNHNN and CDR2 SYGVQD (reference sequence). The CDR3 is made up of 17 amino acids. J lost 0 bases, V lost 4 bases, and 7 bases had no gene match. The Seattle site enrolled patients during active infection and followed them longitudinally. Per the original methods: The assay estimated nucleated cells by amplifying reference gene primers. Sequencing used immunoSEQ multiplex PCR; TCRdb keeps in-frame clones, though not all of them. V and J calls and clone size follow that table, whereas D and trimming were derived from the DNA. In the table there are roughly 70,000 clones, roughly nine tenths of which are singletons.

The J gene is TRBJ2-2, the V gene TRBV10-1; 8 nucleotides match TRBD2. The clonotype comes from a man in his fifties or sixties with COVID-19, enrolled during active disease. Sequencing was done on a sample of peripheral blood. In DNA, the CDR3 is TGCGCCAGCAGTGGTGATAGCGGGGAAACGAACACCGGGGAGCTGTTTTTT. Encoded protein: CASSGDSGETNTGELFF.